This entry lists 23 T cell receptor beta chains sequenced from one sample in a study of regulatory T cells in long-lasting Graves disease. Libraries of TCR beta came from iRepertoire HTBI primers plus Arm-PCR of CDR3 regions. MiXCR, applied by TCRdb to the multiplex PCR reads, yields one record per CDR3 protein. The sample contains 700,000 or so distinct CDR3 sequences, around 30% of which appear only once. Time point defined: persistent/refractory GD, antithyroid drugs over 5 years with positive TRAb. The TCR library used RNA extracted from PBMCs. The sample here was peripheral blood mononuclear cells (PBMCs), taken when the disease was refractory, from a patient treated with antithyroid drugs. The receptors originated from a female donor with Graves disease.

This clonotype was seen at least ten times. As DNA, the CDR3 is TGTGCCAGCAGCCTACAGGGGGCGTTCACTGAAGCTTTCTTT. Encoded protein: CASSLQGAFTEAFF. V is TRBV7-9 and J is TRBJ1-1, with 9 bases aligning to TRBD1. V lost 5 bases, J lost 4 bases, and 5 bases stayed unmatched. The CDR3 contains 14 residues. The germline CDR1 and CDR2 sequences are SEHNR and FQNEAQ (reference sequence).

This clonotype was seen more than once but under ten times. The gene calls are TRBV20-1 and TRBJ1-2, with 8 nucleotides matching TRBD1. The trim removed 5 bases at V and 5 bases at J, leaving 10 bases unmatched. Germline CDR1 reads DFQATT; CDR2 reads SNEGSKA (reference sequence). This CDR3 spans 14 amino acids. CDR3 nucleotide sequence: TGCAGTGCTGATCTAGAAGACAGGGGATATGGCTACACCTTC. This sequence encodes CSADLEDRGYGYTF.

This rearrangement joins TRBV7-3 to TRBJ2-7; tentative D call: TRBD2 (6 bases). Trimming left V 2 bases short and J 0 bases short, with 11 bases between. CDR1 is SGHTA, CDR2 FQGTGA, per germline. CDR3 length: 15 amino acids. CDR3 DNA sequence: TGTGCCAGCAGCTTAGCGGGGTTTGGCTCCTACGAGCAGTACTTC. Amino acids: CASSLAGFGSYEQYF.

This clonotype occurred a few times. The J gene is TRBJ2-5, the V gene TRBV30; tentatively, D is TRBD1 (6 bases). The length of the CDR3 is 11 residues. The V end was cut by 4 bases, the J end by 4 bases, with 7 bases between. CDR1 is GTSNPN, CDR2 SVGIG, per germline (reference sequence). For the CDR3, the DNA is TGTGCCTGGAACAGGGCAGAGACCCAGTACTTC. Translated, it gives CAWNRAETQYF.

This clonotype has at least ten counts. The rearrangement uses TRBV19 and TRBJ1-1; no reliable D call. The CDR3 consists of 19 residues. The germline V gene has CDR1 LNHDA and CDR2 SQIVND (reference sequence). V was pared by 5 bases and J by 1 base, with 26 bases between. This CDR3 reads CASSRADGSTLESNTEAFF. In nucleotides, the CDR3 is TGTGCCAGTAGTCGAGCGGACGGGTCCACTTTGGAGTCGAACACTGAAGCTTTCTTT.

The CDR3, as DNA: TGTGCCAGCAGTGGCCACAGTAGCAATCAGCCCCAGCATTTT. Its translation is CASSGHSSNQPQHF. The chain joins TRBV6-1 to TRBJ1-5; D is unclear. The V and J ends lost 4 bases and 0 bases respectively, with 7 bases between them. CDR1 and CDR2 from the germline V gene are MNHNS and SASEGT. The CDR3 spans 14 residues.

This clonotype appeared a few times. J is TRBJ1-5 and V is TRBV20-1; D not resolved. Between the trimmed V and J ends, which lost 5 bases and 1 base, there was a span of 12 bases. This CDR3 region has 14 residues. Looked up from germline, CDR1 is DFQATT and CDR2 is SNEGSKA (reference sequence). In DNA, the CDR3 is TGCAGTGCTGCCTCCCTAGGCAGCAATCAGCCCCAGCATTTT. Protein sequence: CSAASLGSNQPQHF.

V is TRBV7-2 and J is TRBJ1-1; D unclear. The CDR3 covers 13 residues. With 5 bases removed from V and 7 bases from J, the gap between germline ends came to 14 bases. The germline V gene encodes CDR1 SGHTA and CDR2 FQGNSA. CDR3 bases: TGTGCCAGCAGCCTCCGGGCACAGATTGAAGCTTTCTTT. Translated, it gives CASSLRAQIEAFF.

The rearrangement joins TRBV3-1 to TRBJ1-1; a possible D gene is TRBD1 (5 bases). CDR1 LGHDT and CDR2 YNNKEL come from the germline V gene (reference sequence). This CDR3 region has 15 residues. With 2 bases removed from V and 10 bases from J, the gap between germline ends came to 20 bases. The CDR3 region is CASSQREMGRGRAFF. DNA of the CDR3: TGTGCCAGCAGCCAAAGAGAGATGGGACGAGGGCGAGCTTTCTTT. The full variable domain, rest sourced from reference TRBV3-1 and TRBJ1-1, is DTAVSQTPKYLVTQMGNDKSIKCEQNLGHDTMYWYKQDSKKFLKIMFSYNNKELIINETVPNRFSPKSPDKAHLNLHINSLELGDSAVYFCASSQREMGRGRAFFGQGTRLTVV.

The J gene is TRBJ1-5, the V gene TRBV28; 7 bases agree with TRBD1. There are 15 residues in the CDR3. With 5 bases clipped from V and 4 bases from J, the junction kept 8 bases outside the gene matches. Germline V lookup: CDR1 MDHEN, CDR2 SYDVKM. The CDR3 reads CASSNRQGRNQPQHF. In DNA form, the CDR3 reads TGTGCCAGCAGTAATAGACAGGGAAGAAATCAGCCCCAGCATTTT.

At least ten counts were recorded for this clonotype. V and J are TRBV7-3 and TRBJ1-2; D ambiguous. The germline V gene encodes CDR1 SGHTA and CDR2 FQGTGA. The germline V and J ends were trimmed by 5 bases and 8 bases, with 15 bases remaining between them. The CDR3 is made up of 13 amino acids. The CDR3 loop is CASSDNGIRGYTF. CDR3 nucleotide sequence: TGTGCCAGCAGCGATAACGGTATCAGGGGCTACACCTTC.

This chain uses TRBV19 with TRBJ2-7; no definite D call. Germline CDR1 reads LNHDA; CDR2 reads SQIVND (reference sequence). The CDR3 spans 14 residues. V was pared by 0 bases and J by 2 bases, with 8 bases between. CDR3 amino acids: CASSIEPGTYEQYF. The DNA for the CDR3 is TGTGCCAGTAGTATAGAACCAGGAACCTACGAGCAGTACTTC.

This clonotype was counted a few times. The J gene is TRBJ1-1, the V gene TRBV7-8, with D possibly being TRBD1 (5 bases). Trimming removed 5 bases from V and 5 bases from J, with 12 bases in between. The CDR3 sequence is 13 residues long. From germline, CDR1 is SGHVS and CDR2 FQNEAQ. CDR3 nucleotide sequence: TGTGCCAGCAGCCGCTCAGGGAGAACTGAAGCTTTCTTT. Its translation: CASSRSGRTEAFF.

To note about this clonotype: This could be a read error, since a much larger clone is one nucleotide away. V and J are TRBV2 and TRBJ2-5; no clear D gene. This CDR3 comprises 14 residues. Germline CDR1 SNHLY, CDR2 FYNNEI. Between the trimmed V and J ends, which lost 2 bases and 2 bases, there was a span of 9 bases. The CDR3 is CASSEQMRQETQYF. The DNA for the CDR3 is TGTGCCAGCAGTGAACAAATGAGGCAAGAGACCCAGTACTTC. The entire variable domain, with the rest obtained from reference TRBV2 and TRBJ2-5, is as follows: EPEVTQTPSHQVTQMGQEVILRCVPISNHLYFYWYRQILGQKVEFLVSFYNNEISEKSEIFDDQFSVERPDGSNFTLKIRSTKLEDSAMYFCASSEQMRQETQYFGPGTRLLVL.

The V call is TRBV20-1, the J call TRBJ2-7, with D unclear. V lost 5 bases to trimming and J lost 7 bases, with 18 bases between them. This CDR3 is built from 13 residues. The germline gives CDR1 DFQATT, CDR2 SNEGSKA (reference sequence). CDR3 sequence: CSASDRHPREQYF. CDR3 DNA: TGCAGTGCTTCGGACCGCCACCCTAGGGAGCAGTACTTC.

The chain carries TRBV7-9 and TRBJ1-1, with TRBD1 as a possible D gene (6 bases). Germline V gives CDR1 SEHNR, CDR2 FQNEAQ (reference sequence). The CDR3 totals 16 residues. V shed 5 bases and J shed 0 bases, with 16 bases lying between them. The CDR3 nucleotides read TGTGCCAGCAGCCCTCAGGGGCAGAAAATGAACACTGAAGCTTTCTTT. Its protein is CASSPQGQKMNTEAFF.

This clonotype was seen a few times. The CDR3, as DNA: TGTGCCAGCTTCGGGACACCCTATAATTCACCCCTCCACTTT. Protein sequence: CASFGTPYNSPLHF. The chain is built from TRBV6-1 and TRBJ1-6; perhaps TRBD1 as D (6 bases). The CDR3 is 14 residues long. V was cut by 8 bases and J by 2 bases, with 10 bases left in between. Per the germline V gene, CDR1 is MNHNS and CDR2 is SASEGT.

CDR3 region: CASSSGHFLRGQYF. The CDR3 bases are TGTGCCAGCAGCTCGGGACACTTTCTACGAGGGCAGTACTTC. The J gene is TRBJ2-7, the V gene TRBV14, with D possibly TRBD1 on 6 matching bases. Looked up from germline, CDR1 is SGHDN and CDR2 is FVKESK. CDR3 length equals 14 residues. Trimming pared 5 bases from V and 9 bases from J, leaving 20 bases between. Full variable domain (remainder filled in from reference TRBV14 and TRBJ2-7): EAGVTQFPSHSVIEKGQTVTLRCDPISGHDNLYWYRRVMGKEIKFLLHFVKESKQDESGMPNNRFLAERTGGTYSTLKVQPAELEDSGVYFCASSSGHFLRGQYFGPGTRLTVT.

Of note for this clonotype: With a much larger clone just one base away, this may be a read error. The gene calls are TRBV12-3 or TRBV12-4 and TRBJ2-2; D possibly corresponds to TRBD2 (5 bases). CDR3 length: 13 amino acids. The CDR3 region is CANSLAGAGELFF. CDR3 nucleotide sequence: TGTGCCAACAGTTTGGCGGGTGCCGGGGAGCTGTTTTTT.

The chain carries TRBV5-1 and TRBJ2-2; D uncertain. Trimming left V 0 bases short and J 4 bases short, with 13 bases between. This CDR3 spans 16 amino acids. Germline CDR1 and CDR2: SGHRS and YFSETQ. The CDR3 coding sequence is TGCGCCAGCAGCTTGGATGCCGGCGACCTCACCGGGGAGCTGTTTTTT. This sequence encodes CASSLDAGDLTGELFF.

The rearrangement uses TRBV2 and TRBJ1-3, with D possibly being TRBD1 (6 bases). Germline V lookup: CDR1 SNHLY, CDR2 FYNNEI. Trimming left V 2 bases short and J 9 bases short, with 11 bases between. The CDR3 length is 13 residues. CDR3 residues: CASSEWGRATIYF. CDR3 bases: TGTGCCAGCAGTGAATGGGGGCGGGCCACCATATATTTT. The full variable domain, completed using reference TRBV2 and TRBJ1-3, is EPEVTQTPSHQVTQMGQEVILRCVPISNHLYFYWYRQILGQKVEFLVSFYNNEISEKSEIFDDQFSVERPDGSNFTLKIRSTKLEDSAMYFCASSEWGRATIYFGEGSWLTVV.

The chain joins TRBV9 to TRBJ2-5, with 7 bases identical to TRBD2. V shed 1 base, J shed 0 bases, and the junction held 3 bases outside the gene matches. In germline, CDR1 is SGDLS, CDR2 YYNGEE. The CDR3 is 15 residues long. The CDR3: CASSVSSGNQETQYF. Written as DNA, the CDR3 is TGTGCCAGCAGCGTATCCAGCGGGAACCAAGAGACCCAGTACTTC.

This clonotype was detected only a few times. J is TRBJ1-1 and V is TRBV6-2 or TRBV6-3; a weak D match, TRBD1 (6 bases). Trimming took 2 bases from V and 4 from J, leaving 14 bases between them. CDR1 MNHEY and CDR2 SVGEGT come from the germline V gene. This CDR3 has 15 residues. CDR3 sequence: CASSYPQGRRTEAFF. Here the CDR3 DNA reads TGTGCCAGCAGTTACCCACAGGGAAGGCGCACTGAAGCTTTCTTT.